This TCR beta chain was captured by sequencing in a study of CD8+CD57+ T cells in acquired aplastic anemia. Across the whole study: On average, sorted CD4+ and CD8+ cells gave 3.2 ug of DNA.

Study-wide points: Patients were compared with controls for CD8+ Simpson's diversity, and no significant difference emerged. Patients had fewer than 35 CD8+ CDR3 sequences in common with controls (the shared set).

Notes on this clonotype: Its antigen is unidentified.

This CDR3 spans 13 amino acids. With 6 bases removed from V and 1 base from J, the gap between germline ends came to 9 bases. From germline, CDR1 is SNHLY and CDR2 FYNNEI. Researchers used genomic DNA as the template to profile TCR beta VDJ and CDR3. In TCRdb, the reads were re-called with MiXCR into one record per CDR3 protein. The profile covers 270,000 or so distinct CDR3 sequences, with around 82% appearing a single time and about 41% taken by the ten largest. Patients who underwent sequencing had shown CD8+CD57+ cell expansion by flow cytometry. Among the patients, none had received any therapy at the time of blood sampling.

The chain uses TRBV2 and TRBJ1-1; D not resolved. This sequence was found in a human donor with aplastic anemia. The sample consisted of sorted CD4+, CD8+, or CD8+CD57+ T cells (not recorded which) from PBMCs. CDR3 in DNA: TGTGCCAGCAGGGGTGGGGAGAACACTGAAGCTTTCTTT. This codes for CASRGGENTEAFF. The full variable domain, in which reference TRBV2 and TRBJ1-1 provide the parts outside the CDR3, is EPEVTQTPSHQVTQMGQEVILRCVPISNHLYFYWYRQILGQKVEFLVSFYNNEISEKSEIFDDQFSVERPDGSNFTLKIRSTKLEDSAMYFCASRGGENTEAFFGQGTRLTVV.